What follows are 28 T cell receptor beta chains derived from one specimen sequenced in a study of shared clonotypes between healthy human individuals. TCRdb's copy holds only in-frame clones and misses some; the assay was immunoSEQ multiplex PCR. The sample contains about 2.4 million clones, under 95% of which appear only once. Specimen: naive CD4+ T cells from PBMCs. Subset described: CD45RA+ positively selected. These receptors all come from a man aged 18 to 30 in good health. Some clones in this sample may be carry-over from other donors' samples.

As for this clone: The sample has other DNA sequences that encode this CDR3 too. The rearrangement joins TRBV9 to TRBJ1-5; TRBD1 aligns across 7 bases. V gave up 0 bases and J gave up 5 bases; unmatched junction bases: 2. Germline V gene lookup returns CDR1 SGDLS and CDR2 YYNGEE. CDR3 length equals 14 residues. CDR3 nucleotides: TGTGCCAGCAGCGTAGGACAGGGCGATCAGCCCCAGCATTTT. Amino acid sequence: CASSVGQGDQPQHF.

V is TRBV15 and J is TRBJ2-7; tentatively, D is TRBD1 (5 bases). Trimming left V 5 bases short and J 9 bases short, with 26 bases between. The length of the CDR3 is 16 residues. Germline V gene sequence: CDR1 LNHNV, CDR2 YYDKDF (reference sequence). The CDR3 sequence: CATSPSTGRPDQWQYF. The DNA of the CDR3 is TGTGCCACCAGCCCGTCTACAGGTAGGCCTGATCAGTGGCAGTACTTC.

The J gene is TRBJ1-1, the V gene TRBV15, with D maybe TRBD1 (5 bases). Per the germline V gene, CDR1 is LNHNV and CDR2 is YYDKDF (reference sequence). V was shortened by 5 bases and J by 5 bases, with 12 bases between the two germline ends. This CDR3 contains 13 residues. CDR3 residues: CATSSGGLTEAFF. CDR3 nucleotides: TGTGCCACCAGCTCGGGGGGACTTACTGAAGCTTTCTTT.

This clone has a single count. The chain links TRBV9 to TRBJ2-2; TRBD2 aligns across 9 bases. Germline assignment: CDR1 SGDLS and CDR2 YYNGEE. The CDR3 runs to 16 residues. Unmatched junction bases numbered 7, after V lost 0 bases and J lost 7 bases. The CDR3 spells CASSVVPSGTDGELFF. CDR3 nucleotide sequence: TGTGCCAGCAGCGTAGTCCCTAGCGGGACTGACGGGGAGCTGTTTTTT.

The CDR3 DNA reads as TGCGCCAGCAGCCAAGACAGCGTGTCGAGCTCTGGAAACACCATATATTTT. Its protein product is CASSQDSVSSSGNTIYF. The chain couples TRBV4-3 to TRBJ1-3; unclear D gene. The V and J ends lost 0 bases and 0 bases respectively, with 12 bases between them. CDR1 and CDR2 (germline): LGHNA, YSLEER. This CDR3 has 17 residues.

The chain is built from TRBV7-8 and TRBJ2-5; TRBD1 is a possible D gene (6 bases). CDR1 is SGHVS, CDR2 FQNEAQ, per germline. V lost 5 bases and J 5 bases, leaving 12 bases between the germline ends. This CDR3 has 13 residues. Here the CDR3 reads CASSQPGVETQYF. The CDR3 DNA follows: TGTGCCAGCAGCCAACCAGGGGTGGAGACCCAGTACTTC.

The rearrangement joins TRBV29-1 to TRBJ2-1, with a weak D call TRBD2 (5 bases). This CDR3 region has 14 residues. V dropped 1 base and J dropped 5 bases, with 12 bases sitting between them. CDR1 and CDR2 from the germline V gene are SQVTM and ANQGSEA. The CDR3 coding sequence is TGCAGCGTTGAAGTTGCGGGTAGAAACAATGAGCAGTTCTTC. Amino acids: CSVEVAGRNNEQFF.

The CDR3 DNA follows: TGTGCCAGAAGCTTGAGATACATGAACACTGAAGCTTTCTTT. Translation gives CARSLRYMNTEAFF. This chain connects TRBV5-3 to TRBJ1-1, with no clear D. TRBV5-3 is given ORF status, its function remaining uncertain. The CDR3 runs 14 residues. The ends were cut back, 1 base at V and 0 bases at J, with 7 bases in the middle.

Worth noting for this clone: The limits of the CDR3 on the DNA are not certain, so only TCRdb's listed CDR3 is given. The V call is TRBV27, the J call TRBJ1-5; the listed D gene, TRBD1, was not tested against the DNA. The CDR3 adds up to 13 amino acids, both ends counted. Looked up from germline, CDR1 is MNHEY and CDR2 is SMNVEV (reference sequence). CDR3: CASSFGRGAPLHF.

The CDR3 sequence is CASSPRINGALNTGELFF. The CDR3 DNA reads as TGTGCCAGCTCACCAAGGATAAACGGCGCCCTGAACACCGGGGAGCTGTTTTTT. The V gene is TRBV18, the J gene TRBJ2-2; no clear D. This CDR3 spans 18 amino acids. Germline loops: CDR1 KGHSH, CDR2 LQKENI. The V end lost 2 bases, the J end lost 1 base, and 17 bases lay between the germline ends.

The rearrangement links TRBV27 to TRBJ1-2, with D tentatively TRBD1 (6 bases). The CDR3 loop spans 14 amino acids. Germline V gene data show CDR1 as MNHEY and CDR2 as SMNVEV (reference sequence). The V and J ends lost 3 bases and 7 bases respectively, with 15 bases between them. The CDR3 DNA sequence: TGTGCCAGCAGTTTCTTGGCAGGGGCGGGTGGCTACACCTTC. Translation gives CASSFLAGAGGYTF.

The chain is built from TRBV2 and TRBJ2-5; D is unresolved. Trimming shortened V by 2 bases and J by 2 bases, and 9 bases separated the two germline ends. Germline CDR1 is SNHLY and CDR2 is FYNNEI. This CDR3 has 14 residues. The CDR3 DNA sequence: TGTGCCAGCAGTGAATCGTCTCCTCAAGAGACCCAGTACTTC. This sequence encodes CASSESSPQETQYF.

This clone showed up just a few times. This chain uses TRBV10-3 with TRBJ1-4; perhaps TRBD1 as D (5 bases). Germline V gene sequence: CDR1 ENHRY, CDR2 SYGVKD. Trimming took 3 bases from V and 3 from J, leaving 5 bases between them. The length of the CDR3 is 13 residues. CDR3 in amino acids: CAISDRANEKLFF. The CDR3 coding sequence is TGTGCCATCAGTGACAGGGCTAATGAAAAACTGTTTTTT.

For the CDR3, the DNA is TGTGCCAGCAGTCCCCGACTGAGTACCTACGAGCAGTACTTC. Its translation is CASSPRLSTYEQYF. This chain links TRBV2 with TRBJ2-7; D unresolved. CDR1 and CDR2 (germline): SNHLY, FYNNEI. Trimming cost V 5 bases and J 2 bases, with 13 bases left between them. The CDR3 contains 14 residues.

The chain links TRBV2 to TRBJ2-2, with a possible D match to TRBD1 (5 bases). Trimming took 3 bases from V and 4 from J, leaving 9 bases between them. The CDR3 loop spans 14 amino acids. Germline V CDR1 and CDR2: SNHLY, FYNNEI. CDR3 DNA: TGTGCCAGCAGTGAGGGGCCGCGCACCGGGGAGCTGTTTTTT. Its translation is CASSEGPRTGELFF.

The chain has TRBV5-6 and TRBJ1-1; 11 nucleotides match TRBD1. The CDR3 sequence is 15 residues long. Trimming took 4 bases from V and 2 from J; bases not matched to a gene: 4. Germline CDR1 reads SGHDT; CDR2 reads YYEEEE. CDR3 amino acids: CASSPGTGGNTEAFF. In DNA, the CDR3 is TGTGCCAGCAGCCCTGGGACAGGGGGAAACACTGAAGCTTTCTTT.

The chain has TRBV7-3 and TRBJ2-7; a weak D match, TRBD1 (7 bases). The CDR3 totals 15 residues. V gave up 2 bases and J gave up 2 bases, with 13 bases separating them. Per germline, CDR1 SGHTA and CDR2 FQGTGA. CDR3 loop: CASSLARGDTYEQYF. The CDR3 nucleotides are TGTGCCAGCAGCTTAGCCAGGGGGGATACCTACGAGCAGTACTTC. The full variable domain, in which reference TRBV7-3 and TRBJ2-7 provide the parts outside the CDR3, is GAGVSQTPSNKVTEKGKYVELRCDPISGHTALYWYRQSLGQGPEFLIYFQGTGAADDSGLPNDRFFAVRPEGSVSTLKIQRTERGDSAVYLCASSLARGDTYEQYFGPGTRLTVT.

The chain recombines TRBV5-1 with TRBJ2-5, with D perhaps assigned TRBD1 or TRBD2 (5 bases each). CDR1 and CDR2 (germline): SGHRS, YFSETQ. This CDR3 spans 16 amino acids. V lost 4 bases and J lost 0, with 16 bases in between. The CDR3 DNA is TGCGCCAGCAGCGGGTCGGGGCTGGCCAACCAAGAGACCCAGTACTTC. This translates into CASSGSGLANQETQYF.

J is TRBJ1-1 and V is TRBV5-1; 11 bases fit TRBD1. CDR1 is SGHRS, CDR2 YFSETQ, per germline. This CDR3 has 15 residues. V shed 3 bases, J shed 5 bases, and the junction held 6 bases outside the gene matches. Written as DNA, the CDR3 is TGCGCCAGCAGCTCGGGACAGGGGGTAAGGACTGAAGCTTTCTTT. It codes for CASSSGQGVRTEAFF.

The chain joins TRBV6-1 to TRBJ1-5; 8 positions agree with TRBD1. This CDR3 is 14 amino acids long. The ends lost 6 bases at V and 6 bases at J; junction bases unmatched: 7. CDR1 is MNHNS, CDR2 SASEGT, per germline. The CDR3 here is CASSDRGGRQPQHF. CDR3 coding DNA: TGTGCCAGCAGCGACAGGGGAGGGCGTCAGCCCCAGCATTTT.

This clone was counted once. CDR3 nucleotides: TGTGCCAGCAGCTCGTCCGGGACAGGGGAACAGACCCAGTACTTC. As protein: CASSSSGTGEQTQYF. This chain joins TRBV7-3 and TRBJ2-5; 10 nucleotides align to TRBD1. The germline gives CDR1 SGHTA, CDR2 FQGTGA. V shed 4 bases, J shed 6 bases, and the junction held 8 bases outside the gene matches. The CDR3 has 15 residues.

This clone was observed a single time. This chain uses TRBV2 with TRBJ1-1, with 9 bases matching TRBD1. V was pared by 8 bases and J by 4 bases, with 5 bases of the junction left unmatched. CDR3 length: 13 amino acids. Germline CDR1 is SNHLY and CDR2 is FYNNEI. CDR3 sequence reads: CASGLDRGTEAFF. The CDR3 coding sequence is TGTGCCAGCGGCCTGGACAGGGGCACTGAAGCTTTCTTT.

Here the CDR3 DNA reads TGTGCCAGCAGCCCTGGGGGCCCGAAAGCTTTCTTT. Encoded protein: CASSPGGPKAFF. This chain joins TRBV5-8 and TRBJ1-1, with D perhaps matching TRBD1 (6 bases). Germline CDR1 SGHTS, CDR2 YDEGEE. Deletions cut 4 bases from V and 9 bases from J, with 13 bases between. This CDR3 spans 12 amino acids.

This clone was counted once. Other DNA variants within this sample encode the same CDR3. The chain joins TRBV20-1 to TRBJ2-7, with a tentative D call TRBD2 (6 bases). Trimming left V 3 bases short and J 3 bases short, with 6 bases between. The V gene's germline CDR1 is DFQATT and CDR2 SNEGSKA (reference sequence). CDR3 length equals 11 residues. The CDR3 loop is CSARTSYEQYF. CDR3 bases: TGCAGTGCTAGGACTAGCTACGAGCAGTACTTC.

V and J are TRBV19 and TRBJ2-3; tentatively, D is TRBD1 or TRBD2 (5 bases each). Trimming left V 6 bases short and J 2 bases short, with 12 bases between. This CDR3 has 14 amino acids. The germline CDR1 and CDR2 sequences are LNHDA and SQIVND (reference sequence). The DNA for the CDR3 is TGTGCCAGTAGCTGGGGACGCATCACAGATACGCAGTATTTT. Amino acids: CASSWGRITDTQYF.

The chain links TRBV7-3 to TRBJ2-7; D may match TRBD1 or TRBD2 (5 bases each). The length of the CDR3 is 12 residues. Trimming took 10 bases from V and 1 from J, leaving 11 bases between them. The germline CDR1 and CDR2 sequences are SGHTA and FQGTGA. DNA for the CDR3: TGTGCCACCTGGGACCGATCCTACGAGCAGTACTTC. Its translation is CATWDRSYEQYF.

This chain joins TRBV7-3 and TRBJ2-2, with no clear D. V lost 4 bases and J lost 6, with 6 bases in between. Per the germline V gene, CDR1 is SGHTA and CDR2 is FQGTGA. The CDR3 extends over 12 amino acids. In DNA, the CDR3 is TGTGCCAGCAGCTCCCCCCCCGGGGAGCTGTTTTTT. Amino acid sequence: CASSSPPGELFF.

The J gene is TRBJ2-1, the V gene TRBV5-1, with TRBD1 as a possible D gene (6 bases). Trimming left V 4 bases short and J 8 bases short, with 13 bases between. The CDR3 covers 13 residues. From germline, CDR1 is SGHRS and CDR2 YFSETQ. In DNA form, the CDR3 reads TGCGCCAGCAGCCGACAGGAACTGGATGAGCAGTTCTTC. Amino acid sequence: CASSRQELDEQFF.